This entry is about one T cell receptor (beta chain). Its antigen remains unknown. The data belong to a study of monozygotic twins with inflammatory bowel disease. CDR1 is DFQATT and CDR2 is SNEGSKA in the germline V gene (reference sequence). The CDR3 is made up of 17 amino acids. The study's findings and limits: Healthy twins shared more clonotypes with others than IBD patients, most markedly active ones.

A template switching step added UMIs, each with a 6-nucleotide sample barcode. TCRdb re-called the 5' RACE reads and shows each CDR3 protein once, DNA omitted. The listing contains 440,000 or so distinct CDR3 sequences. The origin of this receptor is a human donor with ulcerative colitis or Crohn's disease, or a healthy co-twin of an affected twin (not recorded which). This chain uses TRBV20-1 with TRBJ2-1; there is no DNA to check the TCRdb D call of TRBD1. Sample: blood. CDR3 in amino acids: CSARDHLRRGTYNEQFF.